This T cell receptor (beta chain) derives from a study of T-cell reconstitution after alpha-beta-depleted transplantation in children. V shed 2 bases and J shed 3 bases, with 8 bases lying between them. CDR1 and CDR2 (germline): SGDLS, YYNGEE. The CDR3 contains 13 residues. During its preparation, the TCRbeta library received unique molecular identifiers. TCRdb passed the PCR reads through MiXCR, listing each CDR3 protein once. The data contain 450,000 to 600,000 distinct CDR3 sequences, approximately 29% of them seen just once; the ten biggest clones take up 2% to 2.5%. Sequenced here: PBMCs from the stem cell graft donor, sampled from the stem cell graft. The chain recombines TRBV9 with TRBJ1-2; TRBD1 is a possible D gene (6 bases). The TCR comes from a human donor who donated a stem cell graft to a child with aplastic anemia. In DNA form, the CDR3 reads TGTGCCAGCAGCGTGGACAGCTACTATGGCTACACCTTC. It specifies CASSVDSYYGYTF. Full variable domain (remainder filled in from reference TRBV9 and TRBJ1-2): DSGVTQTPKHLITATGQRVTLRCSPRSGDLSVYWYQQSLDQGLQFLIQYYNGEERAKGNILERFSAQQFPDLHSELNLSSLELGDSALYFCASSVDSYYGYTFGSGTRLTVV.